The clone carrying this T cell receptor (beta chain) was picked up many times. Its antigen is as yet unknown. Combining iRepertoire HTBI primers with Arm-PCR of CDR3 regions, the authors built TCR beta libraries. TCRdb fed the multiplex PCR reads into MiXCR, producing one record per CDR3 protein. The sample yields 300,000 to 500,000 distinct CDR3 sequences, less than 25% seen once. The sample belongs to a study of regulatory T cells in long-lasting Graves disease. Findings of the study overall: Accuracy was possibly reduced by small sample size.

Sample time point: persistent/refractory GD, antithyroid drugs over 5 years with positive TRAb. The TCR library used RNA extracted from PBMCs. The authors drew approximately 10 milliliters of peripheral blood into EDTA tubes. The sequences come from peripheral blood mononuclear cells (PBMCs), collected when the disease was refractory, from a patient treated with antithyroid drugs. This clonotype was sampled from a female donor with Graves disease.

The CDR3 bases are TGTGCCAGCAGTCCACTCGAGCGGGAGGGCCGTGGGCAAGAGACCCAGTACTTC. Its protein product is CASSPLEREGRGQETQYF. The chain employs TRBV6-5 and TRBJ2-5; 10 bases agree with TRBD2. CDR1 and CDR2 (germline): MNHEY, SVGAGI. This CDR3 comprises 18 residues. The V gene end was trimmed by 5 bases and the J gene end by 2 bases; junction bases not matched to a gene: 14.